The sequence of this TCR beta chain was determined in a study of CD8 T cells in Susac syndrome. Reverse transcription of 0.5 to 1 ug RNA was performed with random hexamers. In TCRdb, the immunoSEQ multiplex PCR reads were re-called with MiXCR into one record per CDR3 protein. The data show 200,000 to 300,000 distinct CDR3 sequences, 93% seen once. The CD8+ and CD4+ T cells were isolated magnetically using a negative isolation approach, whereas the TEMRA cells were enriched by FACS. The sample consisted of CD4+ T cells from PBMCs. The clonotype originates from a human donor with multiple sclerosis.

The CDR3 coding sequence is TGTGCCACCAGCAGAGATCCCAGGGGAACAGAGACCCAGTACTTC. This sequence encodes CATSRDPRGTETQYF. V and J are TRBV15 and TRBJ2-5, with TRBD1 as a possible D gene (6 bases). The length of the CDR3 is 15 residues. Germline CDR1 reads LNHNV; CDR2 reads YYDKDF (reference sequence). Trimming cost V 0 bases and J 4 bases, with 12 bases left between them.